These 24 T cell receptor beta chains were sequenced from one sample in a study of T cells after yellow fever vaccination (dated by TCRdb to between 2018 and 2021). This specimen's treatment or condition label, interpreted: live attenuated yellow fever vaccine strain. Libraries were prepared through 5' RACE. The instrument was an Illumina HiSeq 2500. TCRdb reanalyzed the raw reads on its own, using fastp at Q25 for trimming and MiXCR for clone calling, and kept in-frame beta chains. Duplicate CDR3 protein sequences are folded into a single record with the most common DNA and genes. The sample includes hundreds of thousands of distinct CDR3 sequences, with about a sixth observed a single time. The ten largest clones represent roughly 17% of the sample. Sequencing was performed on PBMCs, taken around 5 days after the first yellow fever vaccination. These TCRs come from a man aged 18 to 30 who received the YFV17D yellow fever vaccine.

This clonotype was seen many times. The V gene is TRBV12-3 or TRBV12-4, the J gene TRBJ2-6; 7 bases are a match to TRBD1. The V segment lost 6 bases and the J segment 0 bases; nucleotides outside the gene matches: 2. The CDR3 runs to 15 residues. The CDR3 DNA reads as TGTGCCAGCAGGACAGGGAGCTCTGGGGCCAACGTCCTGACTTTC. It is translated as CASRTGSSGANVLTF.

This clonotype came up a few times. The rearrangement joins TRBV7-2 to TRBJ2-3; TRBD2 is a possible D gene (6 bases). Trimming shortened V by 4 bases and J by 2 bases, and 19 bases separated the two germline ends. The CDR3 extends over 17 amino acids. In germline, CDR1 is SGHTA, CDR2 FQGNSA. The CDR3 DNA reads TGTGCCAGCAGCTCATCCACAGCGGGCGGATTCACAGATACGCAGTATTTT. This translates into CASSSSTAGGFTDTQYF.

This clonotype appeared a few times. V and J are TRBV7-6 and TRBJ2-1; no reliable D call. The CDR3 runs to 11 residues. Trimming removed 3 bases from V and 8 bases from J, with 5 bases in between. Germline CDR1 is SGHVS and CDR2 is FNYEAQ. DNA for the CDR3: TGTGCCAGCAGCTTCCATCATGAGCAGTTCTTC. Its protein is CASSFHHEQFF.

This clonotype was counted between two and nine times. The gene calls are TRBV5-1 and TRBJ1-6; D is possibly TRBD1 (5 bases). V was trimmed by 4 bases and J by 10 bases, leaving 15 bases between them. This CDR3 is 14 amino acids long. Germline V gives CDR1 SGHRS, CDR2 YFSETQ. This CDR3 reads CASSPGTAGSPLHF. CDR3 in DNA: TGCGCCAGCAGCCCCGGGACGGCGGGGTCACCCCTCCACTTT.

This clonotype was seen only a few times. The V and J genes are TRBV20-1 and TRBJ2-3, with D perhaps TRBD2 (5 bases). Germline V gene sequence: CDR1 DFQATT, CDR2 SNEGSKA (reference sequence). The CDR3 loop spans 14 amino acids. V was clipped by 1 base and J by 2 bases, with 10 bases between them. The CDR3, as DNA: TGCAGTGCTAGAGGATCGACTATCACAGATACGCAGTATTTT. Its protein is CSARGSTITDTQYF.

This clonotype was recorded only once. The chain joins TRBV30 to TRBJ1-5; a weak D match, TRBD1 (5 bases). Germline V CDR1 and CDR2: GTSNPN, SVGIG (reference sequence). Trimming removed 2 bases at V and 0 bases at J, with 11 bases between. The CDR3 is 15 amino acids. Here the CDR3 reads CAWSSAGHSNQPQHF. CDR3 DNA: TGTGCCTGGAGTTCGGCAGGGCATAGCAATCAGCCCCAGCATTTT.

This clonotype was observed at least ten times. V is TRBV4-2 and J is TRBJ1-3; D ambiguous. Germline V CDR1 and CDR2: LGHNA, YNFKEQ. V was cut by 2 bases and J by 7 bases, with 12 bases left in between. The CDR3 loop spans 14 amino acids. This chain's CDR3 is CASSQSDPWNTIYF. For the CDR3, the DNA is TGTGCCAGCAGCCAATCCGACCCGTGGAACACCATATATTTT.

CDR3: CASSPGVGVADTQYF. The DNA for the CDR3 is TGTGCCAGCAGCCCAGGGGTTGGCGTGGCAGATACGCAGTATTTT. The chain is built from TRBV28 and TRBJ2-3; a weak D match, TRBD1 (6 bases). The V end was cut by 6 bases, the J end by 4 bases, with 17 bases between. This CDR3 comprises 15 residues. The V gene's germline CDR1 is MDHEN and CDR2 SYDVKM.

The gene calls are TRBV12-5 and TRBJ1-4; D call uncertain. This CDR3 region has 12 residues. Trimming cost V 3 bases and J 6 bases, with 5 bases left between them. CDR1 LGHNT and CDR2 FRNRAP come from the germline V gene. CDR3 in amino acids: CASGLIHEKLFF. The CDR3 coding sequence is TGTGCTAGTGGTTTAATCCATGAAAAACTGTTTTTT.

The chain links TRBV7-2 to TRBJ2-1; TRBD2 matches at 9 bases. V dropped 5 bases and J dropped 4; count of bases not matched to a gene: 9. This CDR3 is built from 16 residues. Germline V gene sequence: CDR1 SGHTA, CDR2 FQGNSA. The CDR3 region is CASSPYSGGTYNEQFF. The CDR3 DNA reads TGTGCCAGCAGCCCGTATAGCGGGGGCACTTACAATGAGCAGTTCTTC.

There are a few counts of this clonotype. This chain links TRBV7-9 with TRBJ1-2; possibly TRBD1 for D (6 bases). Trimming cost V 5 bases and J 14 bases, with 18 bases left between them. CDR3 size: 12 residues. The germline V gene encodes CDR1 SEHNR and CDR2 FQNEAQ (reference sequence). The chain's CDR3 is CASSLGAGVLTF. CDR3 coding DNA: TGTGCCAGCAGCCTGGGGGCCGGGGTCTTAACCTTC.

The chain has TRBV5-1 and TRBJ2-1; D ambiguous. Trimming took off 4 bases at V and 6 bases at J, with 11 bases between the two ends. Germline CDR1 reads SGHRS; CDR2 reads YFSETQ. The CDR3 runs 13 residues. The CDR3 nucleotides read TGCGCCAGCAGCACTGAAGGTGGCAATGAGCAGTTCTTC. As protein: CASSTEGGNEQFF.

This clonotype was detected ten times or more. V is TRBV12-1 and J is TRBJ2-4. TRBV12-1 is an annotated pseudogene. The CDR3 has 14 residues. CDR3 coding DNA: TGTGCCAGCAGGCCTCGGATAGCCAAAAACATTCAGTACTTC. Residues: CASRPRIAKNIQYF.

The chain couples TRBV27 to TRBJ1-1; 7 positions agree with TRBD1. Germline V lookup: CDR1 MNHEY, CDR2 SMNVEV (reference sequence). The CDR3 extends over 13 amino acids. With V trimmed by 10 bases and J by 5 bases, 10 bases remained unmatched. This CDR3 is CATRQGFSTEAFF. In nucleotides, the CDR3 is TGTGCCACCCGACAGGGATTTAGTACTGAAGCTTTCTTT.

This clonotype appeared a few times. This sequence joins TRBV12-3 or TRBV12-4 and TRBJ2-3, with no clear D. CDR3 length: 13 amino acids. Trimming stripped 3 bases from V and 7 bases from J, with 11 bases between. The CDR3 loop is CASSFQFWNTQYF. The CDR3 coding sequence is TGTGCCAGCAGTTTCCAGTTCTGGAATACGCAGTATTTT.

This rearrangement joins TRBV5-1 to TRBJ2-5; D possibly corresponds to TRBD1 (5 bases). With 0 bases removed from V and 5 bases from J, the gap between germline ends came to 11 bases. Germline V lookup: CDR1 SGHRS, CDR2 YFSETQ. The CDR3 covers 14 residues. This chain's CDR3 is CASSLEPGMETQYF. For the CDR3, the DNA is TGCGCCAGCAGCTTGGAGCCAGGGATGGAGACCCAGTACTTC.

The CDR3 DNA sequence: TGCGCCAGCAGCCAAGCATTTAAAGGACAGGGGGGGTATGGCTACACCTTC. Translating gives CASSQAFKGQGGYGYTF. The chain uses TRBV4-3 and TRBJ1-2; 10 nucleotides line up with TRBD1. Trimming at V came to 1 base and at J to 5 bases, leaving 10 bases not matched to a gene. The CDR3 is made up of 17 amino acids. CDR1 is LGHNA and CDR2 is YSLEER in the germline V gene.

This clonotype was seen repeatedly, ten times or more. J is TRBJ2-3 and V is TRBV5-1; TRBD2 agrees at 8 bases. Germline V gene sequence: CDR1 SGHRS, CDR2 YFSETQ. The CDR3 has 16 residues. The trim removed 1 base at V and 2 bases at J, leaving 6 bases unmatched. Written as DNA, the CDR3 is TGCGCCAGCAGCTTGCTAGCGGGCGACCTCACAGATACGCAGTATTTT. This gives the protein CASSLLAGDLTDTQYF.

The chain couples TRBV5-5 to TRBJ1-1; no clear D gene. The V gene's germline CDR1 is SGHKS and CDR2 YYEKEE (reference sequence). Trimming removed 0 bases from V and 2 bases from J, with 8 bases in between. There are 14 residues in the CDR3. CDR3 loop: CASSLAAINTEAFF. The CDR3 region has the DNA TGTGCCAGCAGCTTGGCCGCCATTAACACTGAAGCTTTCTTT.

This chain joins TRBV7-9 and TRBJ2-5, with 9 positions matching TRBD2. V was clipped by 5 bases and J by 5 bases; unmatched bases: 12. The CDR3 has 16 amino acids. Looked up from germline, CDR1 is SEHNR and CDR2 is FQNEAQ (reference sequence). CDR3 sequence: CASSPLAGVWGETQYF. The DNA of the CDR3 is TGTGCCAGCAGCCCCTTAGCGGGGGTCTGGGGGGAGACCCAGTACTTC.

This clonotype appeared a few times. The chain employs TRBV7-2 and TRBJ1-5, with a tentative D call TRBD1 (5 bases). Trimming pared 4 bases from V and 7 bases from J, leaving 17 bases between. Germline CDR1 SGHTA, CDR2 FQGNSA. This CDR3 region has 15 residues. The CDR3 region has the DNA TGTGCCAGCAGCTCCCAGGGCCCCCTTAGGCAGCCCCAGCATTTT. Its translation: CASSSQGPLRQPQHF. Supplemented by reference TRBV7-2 and TRBJ1-5, the full variable domain reads GAGVSQSPSNKVTEKGKDVELRCDPISGHTALYWYRQSLGQGLEFLIYFQGNSAPDKSGLPSDRFSAERTGGSVSTLTIQRTQQEDSAVYLCASSSQGPLRQPQHFGDGTRLSIL.

This clonotype was seen only a few times. The chain is built from TRBV24-1 and TRBJ2-3; 12 bases are shared with TRBD2. This CDR3 spans 16 amino acids. The J segment lost 2 bases and the V segment lost 10 bases, leaving 9 bases of the junction unmatched. From germline, CDR1 is KGHDR and CDR2 SFDVKD. The chain's CDR3 is CATSGGLAGNTDTQYF. As DNA, the CDR3 is TGTGCCACTTCGGGTGGACTAGCGGGGAACACAGATACGCAGTATTTT.

This clonotype was found a few times. The V gene is TRBV18, the J gene TRBJ1-5; weak D call: TRBD1 (6 bases). Germline CDR1 reads KGHSH; CDR2 reads LQKENI. V was cut by 0 bases and J by 6 bases, with 12 bases left in between. There are 15 residues in the CDR3. The CDR3 DNA reads as TGTGCCAGCTCACCACCCGGGGGCCCGGCTCAGCCCCAGCATTTT. Translated, it gives CASSPPGGPAQPQHF.

Only a few counts were recorded for this clonotype. This chain links TRBV20-1 with TRBJ1-1, with a weak D call TRBD1 (5 bases). The CDR3 covers 17 residues. Germline loops: CDR1 DFQATT, CDR2 SNEGSKA (reference sequence). V dropped 5 bases and J dropped 0 bases, with 22 bases sitting between them. CDR3 in amino acids: CSAFGGIGLYMNTEAFF. Here the CDR3 DNA reads TGCAGTGCTTTCGGGGGGATTGGACTTTACATGAACACTGAAGCTTTCTTT.